The 18 T cell receptor beta chains reported below all come from one sample, sequenced in a study of T cells in Graves' hyperthyroidism and ophthalmopathy. TCR beta CDR3 regions were amplified from RNA. HTBI primers were employed in a first-round RT-PCR of the TCR CDR3. From the multiplex PCR reads, TCRdb called clonotypes with MiXCR, one entry per CDR3 protein. This sample has hundreds of thousands of distinct CDR3 sequences; less than 15% occur once, and the top ten carry roughly 10%. The sequencing sample was made of blood. These receptor sequences come from a woman aged 18-35 years with Graves' hyperthyroidism.

This clonotype has ten or more counts. The V call is TRBV5-6, the J call TRBJ2-2, with 7 positions matching TRBD1. The V and J ends lost 0 bases and 4 bases, in that order; junction bases with no gene match: 9. The germline V gene encodes CDR1 SGHDT and CDR2 YYEEEE. The CDR3 is 17 residues long. The CDR3 reads CASSLDRGMISTGELFF. In DNA, the CDR3 is TGTGCCAGCAGCTTGGACAGGGGAATGATTAGCACCGGGGAGCTGTTTTTT.

This clonotype showed up many times. The chain couples TRBV4-3 to TRBJ2-7; 7 bases fit TRBD2. The CDR3 has 16 amino acids. Germline assignment: CDR1 LGHNA and CDR2 YSLEER. After removal of 0 bases from V and 6 bases from J, the junction contained 11 bases not matched to a gene. The CDR3 protein is CASSQDKTSSYAEQYF. CDR3 in DNA: TGCGCCAGCAGCCAAGACAAGACTAGCTCGTACGCCGAGCAGTACTTC.

This clonotype came up once. The gene calls are TRBV28 and TRBJ1-5, with D uncertain. Germline-derived CDR1 and CDR2 are MDHEN and SYDVKM. Trimming took off 3 bases at V and 6 bases at J, with 12 bases between the two ends. This CDR3 is built from 14 residues. Written as DNA, the CDR3 is TGTGCCAGCAGTTTTGGAGGTCCGGGTCAGCCCCAGCATTTT. The encoded protein is CASSFGGPGQPQHF. The variable domain in full, completed from reference TRBV28 and TRBJ1-5, reads DVKVTQSSRYLVKRTGEKVFLECVQDMDHENMFWYRQDPGLGLRLIYFSYDVKMKEKGDIPEGYSVSREKKERFSLILESASTNQTSMYLCASSFGGPGQPQHFGDGTRLSIL.

This sequence joins TRBV7-8 and TRBJ1-2; D unresolved. Trimming stripped 3 bases from V and 3 bases from J, with 11 bases between. Germline V gene sequence: CDR1 SGHVS, CDR2 FQNEAQ. The CDR3 loop spans 14 amino acids. The CDR3 coding sequence is TGTGCCAGCAGCTTTATTTCTAAGGACTATGGCTACACCTTC. Translated, it gives CASSFISKDYGYTF.

At least ten counts were recorded for this clonotype. V usage is TRBV18 and J usage is TRBJ2-2; unclear D gene. V was cut by 7 bases and J by 5 bases, with 14 bases left in between. The germline V gene encodes CDR1 KGHSH and CDR2 LQKENI. This CDR3 has 14 amino acids. The CDR3 DNA reads TGTGCCAGCTTCACCAACTACACTACCGGGGAGCTGTTTTTT. Protein sequence: CASFTNYTTGELFF.

The rearrangement joins TRBV6-2 or TRBV6-3 to TRBJ2-4; D unresolved. The CDR3 is 16 amino acids. Germline V gives CDR1 MNHEY, CDR2 SVGEGT. V dropped 2 bases and J dropped 2 bases, with 13 bases sitting between them. CDR3 sequence reads: CASSYSLGSTKNIQYF. CDR3 DNA sequence: TGTGCCAGCAGTTACAGTCTGGGATCAACCAAAAACATTCAGTACTTC.

V and J are TRBV29-1 and TRBJ1-1; no definite D call. The germline V gene encodes CDR1 SQVTM and CDR2 ANQGSEA. Trimming took 6 bases from V and 3 from J, leaving 14 bases between them. The CDR3 consists of 13 residues. DNA for the CDR3: TGCAGCGTCCGAAAGGGCACTTACACTGAAGCTTTCTTT. This codes for CSVRKGTYTEAFF.

This chain uses TRBV3-1 with TRBJ2-1, with 8 bases matching TRBD2. Germline CDR1 and CDR2: LGHDT and YNNKEL (reference sequence). The CDR3 extends over 17 amino acids. The V and J ends lost 4 bases and 6 bases, in that order; junction bases with no gene match: 14. The CDR3 DNA is TGTGCCAGCAGCCCAAGAGGGGGAGCGGGAGTTACCAATGAGCAGTTCTTC. As protein: CASSPRGGAGVTNEQFF.

The chain employs TRBV19 and TRBJ1-3, with D perhaps TRBD1 (5 bases). This CDR3 has 15 amino acids. Germline loops: CDR1 LNHDA, CDR2 SQIVND (reference sequence). V shed 5 bases and J shed 4 bases, with 15 bases lying between them. CDR3 in amino acids: CASSASQGWGNTIYF. The DNA for the CDR3 is TGTGCCAGTAGTGCCTCCCAGGGTTGGGGAAACACCATATATTTT.

This clonotype came up many times. The V call is TRBV27, the J call TRBJ1-1; D is uncertain. Germline-derived CDR1 and CDR2 are MNHEY and SMNVEV (reference sequence). V lost 5 bases, J lost 5 bases, and 12 bases lay in between. This CDR3 comprises 13 residues. The CDR3 here is CASSPRLETEAFF. The CDR3 DNA follows: TGTGCCAGCAGTCCAAGACTCGAAACTGAAGCTTTCTTT.

This clonotype has a handful of counts. V gene TRBV27 combines with J gene TRBJ2-5, with 8 bases aligning to TRBD2. Trimming cost V 2 bases and J 2 bases; bases outside gene matches: 13. CDR3 length: 18 residues. Per germline, CDR1 MNHEY and CDR2 SMNVEV (reference sequence). The CDR3 loop reads CASSLRLAIGGPQETQYF. The DNA of the CDR3 is TGTGCCAGCAGTTTAAGACTAGCGATAGGGGGGCCACAAGAGACCCAGTACTTC.

This clonotype was recorded a few times. This chain connects TRBV29-1 to TRBJ2-7; no definite D call. The V gene's germline CDR1 is SQVTM and CDR2 ANQGSEA. The CDR3 has 11 amino acids. Trimming removed 3 bases from V and 6 bases from J, with 9 bases in between. The DNA of the CDR3 is TGCAGCGTTGATATGGCAGGCGAGCAGTACTTC. Translating gives CSVDMAGEQYF.

There are a few counts of this clonotype. The chain carries TRBV30 and TRBJ2-1; TRBD2 matches at 7 bases. The CDR3 length is 15 residues. CDR1 and CDR2 from the germline V gene are GTSNPN and SVGIG (reference sequence). The V segment lost 4 bases and the J segment 5 bases; nucleotides outside the gene matches: 11. CDR3 in amino acids: CAWKGPRTRHNEQFF. In nucleotides, the CDR3 is TGTGCCTGGAAGGGCCCCAGGACTAGGCACAATGAGCAGTTCTTC.

V is TRBV6-1 and J is TRBJ1-5; 7 nucleotides agree with TRBD1. The CDR3 spans 17 residues. V was pared by 0 bases and J by 4 bases, with 9 bases of the junction left unmatched. Germline V gene data show CDR1 as MNHNS and CDR2 as SASEGT. This CDR3 is CASSEALINRGNQPQHF. In nucleotides, the CDR3 is TGTGCCAGCAGTGAAGCGTTGATTAACAGGGGAAATCAGCCCCAGCATTTT.

This clonotype turned up a few times. As DNA, the CDR3 is TGTGCCAGCAGGACTACCGGGACTAGCGGCTATTCCTACGAGCAGTACTTC. Residues: CASRTTGTSGYSYEQYF. The V and J genes are TRBV28 and TRBJ2-7; TRBD2 aligns across 11 bases. CDR1 MDHEN and CDR2 SYDVKM come from the germline V gene. Losses at the gene ends were 6 bases for V and 1 base for J; bases not matched to a gene: 11. The CDR3 is 17 residues long. The variable domain in full, with the rest retrieved from reference TRBV28 and TRBJ2-7, is DVKVTQSSRYLVKRTGEKVFLECVQDMDHENMFWYRQDPGLGLRLIYFSYDVKMKEKGDIPEGYSVSREKKERFSLILESASTNQTSMYLCASRTTGTSGYSYEQYFGPGTRLTVT.

The CDR3 DNA reads TGCAGTGCTGGGGGGATTACCTACGAGCAGTACTTC. Encoded protein: CSAGGITYEQYF. V and J are TRBV20-1 and TRBJ2-7; the D gene is possibly TRBD2 (6 bases). The germline gives CDR1 DFQATT, CDR2 SNEGSKA (reference sequence). This CDR3 has 12 residues. V lost 5 bases to trimming and J lost 2 bases, with 10 bases between them.

The gene calls are TRBV2 and TRBJ2-7; 10 bases line up with TRBD2. CDR1 is SNHLY and CDR2 is FYNNEI in the germline V gene. V was clipped by 1 base and J by 9 bases; unmatched bases: 3. The length of the CDR3 is 13 residues. CDR3 sequence reads: CASSEGSGRWQYF. The CDR3 DNA reads as TGTGCCAGCAGTGAAGGTAGCGGGAGGTGGCAGTACTTC.

The chain recombines TRBV7-8 with TRBJ1-5; D not certain. Trimming took 0 bases from V and 6 from J, leaving 15 bases between them. This CDR3 is built from 16 residues. CDR1 and CDR2 from the germline V gene are SGHVS and FQNEAQ. CDR3 amino acids: CASSLAGRSKAQPQHF. The CDR3 nucleotides are TGTGCCAGCAGCTTAGCCGGCAGGAGTAAAGCTCAGCCCCAGCATTTT.